This is a list of T cell receptor beta chains from one sample in a study of blood T cell repertoires in COVID-19. The assay was immunoSEQ multiplex PCR, and TCRdb's table has in-frame clones only and misses some. The repertoire includes about 75,000 clones, approximately 90% of them detected once, and 5% to 7.5% sits in the top ten. The sample taken for sequencing was peripheral blood. Receptor source: a woman between 45 and 60 years old with acute or convalescent COVID-19. The CDR3 runs from the conserved cysteine through the conserved F or W. The D gene is left open where the match is weak. The size field is filled for only some rows; it gives once, few, many or a size class.

>TRBV5-1|.|TRBJ1-4|.
TGCGCCAGCAGTGACTCCCGGACAGAAACTAATGAAAAACTGTTTTTT
CASSDSRTETNEKLFF
>TRBV5-1|.|TRBJ1-3|.
TGCGCCAGCAGCTTGGAACCAGGAATCTCTGGAAACACCATATATTTT
CASSLEPGISGNTIYF
>TRBV30|TRBD1|TRBJ2-3|once
TGTGCCTGGAGCAACGGACAGGGAGGCCCAGATACGCAGTATTTT
CAWSNGQGGPDTQYF
>TRBV28|.|TRBJ1-3|.
TGTGCCAGCAGCTCGGTAGGGGCCTCTGGAAACACCATATATTTT
CASSSVGASGNTIYF
>TRBV9|.|TRBJ2-2|.
TGTGCCAGCAGCGTAGGGGGGGCCGGGGAGCTGTTTTTT
CASSVGGAGELFF
>TRBV7-8|TRBD1|TRBJ1-3|.
TGTGCCAGCAGAGGACAGGGGCAGTGGAACACCATATATTTT
CASRGQGQWNTIYF
>TRBV18|TRBD1|TRBJ1-6|.
TGTGCCAGCTCACCTAACAGGGGGGATTCACCCCTCCACTTT
CASSPNRGDSPLHF
>TRBV7-2|.|TRBJ2-7|.
TGTGCCAGCAGCTTAGCGGGCCCCTACGAGCAGTACTTC
CASSLAGPYEQYF
>TRBV7-9|.|TRBJ1-4|.
TGTGCCAGCATCCGTGGGGGCTCTAATGAAAAACTGTTTTTT
CASIRGGSNEKLFF
>TRBV6-2/TRBV6-3|TRBD2|TRBJ2-3|.
TGTGCCAGCAGTTACTGGCGGGGGATCACAGATACGCAGTATTTT
CASSYWRGITDTQYF
>TRBV2|.|TRBJ1-2|.
TGTGCCAGCAGTGTCTTGGGGCTGCGGACCTATGGCTACACCTTC
CASSVLGLRTYGYTF
>TRBV3-1/TRBV3-2|.|TRBJ1-2|.
TGTGCCAGCAGCCAGGGAGAGGGAGGTAGTAGATCCTATGGCTACACCTTC
CASSQGEGGSRSYGYTF
>TRBV11-3|.|TRBJ2-7|.
TGTGCCAGCAGCCAGGGACTCTACGAGCAGTACTTC
CASSQGLYEQYF
>TRBV4-1|.|TRBJ1-1|.
TGCGCCAGCAGCCTAAGGGAGAGAAGCACTGAAGCTTTCTTT
CASSLRERSTEAFF
>TRBV7-6|TRBD2|TRBJ2-3|.
TGTGCCAGCAGCTCCTTGGGACTAGTCACAGATACGCAGTATTTT
CASSSLGLVTDTQYF
>TRBV7-6|.|TRBJ1-4|few
TGTGCCAGCAGCTTAGTAGGTCATAGCTCCGCCCTTAATGAAAAACTGTTTTTT
CASSLVGHSSALNEKLFF
>TRBV6-2/TRBV6-3|.|TRBJ1-4|few
TGTGCCAGCAGTTACCTCAGGGGTGAAAAACTGTTTTTT
CASSYLRGEKLFF
>TRBV4-2|TRBD1|TRBJ1-2|.
TGTGCCAGCAGCCAAGGGACAGGGGACTACACCTTC
CASSQGTGDYTF
>TRBV4-3|.|TRBJ1-6|.
TGCGCCAGCAGCCAAGTAGGGTCCGGGGATAATTCACCCCTCCACTTT
CASSQVGSGDNSPLHF
>TRBV3-1/TRBV3-2|.|TRBJ1-2|.
TGCGCCCGCAGCCCGGGGGGGGGCTACACCTTC
CARSPGGGYTF
>TRBV30|TRBD2|TRBJ2-2|.
TGTGCCTGGAGTGTTCGTAGCGGGTTGGCCGGGGAGCTGTTTTTT
CAWSVRSGLAGELFF
>TRBV5-1|.|TRBJ2-1|.
TGCGCCAGCAGCTTGGAGCGGGTTTCCTACAATGAGCAGTTCTTC
CASSLERVSYNEQFF
>TRBV13|.|TRBJ1-1|once
TGTGCCAGCAGCCTCAGGGGGAACACTGAAGCTTTCTTT
CASSLRGNTEAFF
>TRBV28|.|TRBJ1-1|.
TGTGCCAGCAGTCTCGGACATATGAACACTGAAGCTTTCTTT
CASSLGHMNTEAFF
>TRBV28|TRBD1|TRBJ1-5|.
TGTGCCAGCAGCCCGGGACAGGGCAATCAGCCCCAGCATTTT
CASSPGQGNQPQHF
>TRBV19|TRBD1|TRBJ1-5|.
TGTGCCAGTAGTACCGACAGGGAACGCAATCAGCCCCAGCATTTT
CASSTDRERNQPQHF
>TRBV28|.|TRBJ2-1|.
TGTGCCAGCACCCCCCCCATTTCCAATGAGCAGTTCTTC
CASTPPISNEQFF
>TRBV2|TRBD1|TRBJ1-4|.
TGTGCCAGCAGCGACGGACAGGGCGGAAAACTGTTTTTT
CASSDGQGGKLFF
>TRBV27|.|TRBJ1-6|.
TGTGCCAGCAGTTTATCTCGGAGCTCCTATAATTCACCCCTCCACTTT
CASSLSRSSYNSPLHF
>TRBV4-1|.|TRBJ2-5|once
TGCGCCAGCAGCCAAGGTCAACAAGAGACCCAGTACTTC
CASSQGQQETQYF
>TRBV20-1|TRBD2|TRBJ2-3|.
TGCAGTGCTAGTCCCCCTACTAGCGGCACAGATACGCAGTATTTT
CSASPPTSGTDTQYF
>TRBV18|TRBD1|TRBJ2-5|.
TGTGCCAGCTCACCGACGCAGGGGGCTATGAAAGAGACCCAGTACTTC
CASSPTQGAMKETQYF
>TRBV5-1|.|TRBJ2-6|.
TGCGCCAGCAGGGTTGGTACAGGGGCCAACGTCCTGACTTTC
CASRVGTGANVLTF
>TRBV5-1|TRBD1|TRBJ2-7|.
TGCGCCAGCAGCACCTTGACAGGGGGCATCTACGAGCAGTACTTC
CASSTLTGGIYEQYF
>TRBV9|TRBD1|TRBJ2-7|.
TGTGCCAGCAGCCCCGACAGGGTTGGAGCCTACGAGCAGTACTTC
CASSPDRVGAYEQYF
>TRBV28|TRBD2|TRBJ2-2|.
TGTGCCAGCAGTCTCCCAGCGGGAGCCGGCACCGGGGAGCTGTTTTTT
CASSLPAGAGTGELFF
>TRBV28|TRBD1|TRBJ1-2|.
TGTGCCAGCAGTACTAGTGGGGGACAGGGGATCTATGGCTACACCTTC
CASSTSGGQGIYGYTF
>TRBV18|.|TRBJ1-1|few
TGTGCCAGCTCACCGACAGTGAACACTGAAGCTTTCTTT
CASSPTVNTEAFF
>TRBV7-8|.|TRBJ2-7|.
TGTGCCAGCAGCTTACAAGCGGGTAGCTCCTACGAGCAGTACTTC
CASSLQAGSSYEQYF
>TRBV30|TRBD1|TRBJ1-2|.
TGTGCCTGGAAGACAGGGTTCGGAGGCTACACCTTC
CAWKTGFGGYTF